Following are 2 T cell receptor beta chains from one sample sequenced in a study of PD-L1 blockade in urothelial cancer. The table came from immunoSEQ multiplex PCR; TCRdb's copy has only in-frame clones and leaves some out. Of approximately 20,000 clones listed, 90% were seen once; the top ten hold roughly 15%. This specimen consisted of PBMCs, obtained around atezolizumab (anti-PD-L1) treatment. The receptor source for this set is an older woman with urothelial cancer.

The genes are TRBV5-1 and TRBJ2-7, with a tentative D call TRBD1 (5 bases). Per germline, CDR1 SGHRS and CDR2 YFSETQ. The CDR3 spans 13 residues. Trimming shortened V by 6 bases and J by 1 base, and 11 bases separated the two germline ends. The CDR3 coding sequence is TGCGCCAGCAAACCAGACAGTTCCTACGAGCAGTACTTC. Amino acid sequence: CASKPDSSYEQYF.

The V call is TRBV5-1, the J call TRBJ1-3; 7 positions match TRBD1. This CDR3 region has 17 residues. The V gene end was trimmed by 4 bases and the J gene end by 0 bases; junction bases not matched to a gene: 10. Germline V gives CDR1 SGHRS, CDR2 YFSETQ. The CDR3 nucleotides read TGCGCCAGCAGCCCGGGGACAGCCTTTATCTCTGGAAACACCATATATTTT. Protein: CASSPGTAFISGNTIYF.